Listed below are T cell receptor beta chains from one sample, sequenced in a study of a mutant IDH1 vaccine in newly diagnosed glioma. Data came from immunoSEQ multiplex PCR; TCRdb stores just in-frame clones and leaves some out. Of 30,000 or so clones listed, almost 85% are singletons. The sequences come from PBMCs, collected from a glioma patient treated with radiotherapy, temozolomide or both. These receptor sequences come from a man younger than 45 with glioma. Both conserved end residues are trimmed from each CDR3. Each record gives: V gene, CDR3 length, J gene, clone size, CDR3 protein. Some rows have no size entry. The others give once, few or many, or a class for an expanded clone.

v_gene: TRBV18; len: 13; j_gene: TRBJ1-5; abundance: .; CDR3aa: ASSPKGQGVQPQH
v_gene: TRBV7-9; len: 12; j_gene: TRBJ2-7; abundance: once; CDR3aa: ASSLDTTLDEQY
v_gene: TRBV19; len: 17; j_gene: TRBJ2-7; abundance: once; CDR3aa: ASSLHGLAGGTGVGEQY
v_gene: TRBV29-1; len: 11; j_gene: TRBJ2-7; abundance: .; CDR3aa: SVRTGEGYEQY
v_gene: TRBV5-1; len: 12; j_gene: TRBJ2-3; abundance: .; CDR3aa: ASSLAVEGDTQY
v_gene: TRBV6-1; len: 11; j_gene: TRBJ2-3; abundance: .; CDR3aa: ASSGGTADTQY
v_gene: TRBV6-6; len: 13; j_gene: TRBJ1-1; abundance: once; CDR3aa: ASTPLGRRAGEAF
v_gene: TRBV6-1; len: 13; j_gene: TRBJ2-5; abundance: .; CDR3aa: ASSEDLQGSETQY
v_gene: TRBV28; len: 12; j_gene: TRBJ2-7; abundance: .; CDR3aa: ASYPDRRYYEQY
v_gene: TRBV5-1; len: 13; j_gene: TRBJ2-7; abundance: .; CDR3aa: ASSFEITGGGEQY
v_gene: TRBV4-1; len: 12; j_gene: TRBJ2-7; abundance: .; CDR3aa: ASSQVRGMGEQY
v_gene: TRBV28; len: 8; j_gene: TRBJ2-7; abundance: .; CDR3aa: ASSLYEQY
v_gene: TRBV6-1; len: 11; j_gene: TRBJ1-2; abundance: .; CDR3aa: ASRMDGNYGYT
v_gene: TRBV7-3; len: 12; j_gene: TRBJ1-1; abundance: .; CDR3aa: ASSSAGENTEAF
v_gene: TRBV19; len: 11; j_gene: TRBJ2-7; abundance: .; CDR3aa: ASSRQYFYEQY
v_gene: TRBV19; len: 13; j_gene: TRBJ2-2; abundance: few; CDR3aa: ASSHQGADTGELF
v_gene: TRBV6-1; len: 11; j_gene: TRBJ1-1; abundance: .; CDR3aa: ASSEDRGRRAF
v_gene: TRBV27; len: 13; j_gene: TRBJ1-4; abundance: .; CDR3aa: ASSTLGGGNEKLF
v_gene: TRBV30; len: 11; j_gene: TRBJ2-7; abundance: once; CDR3aa: AWSGRAPYEQY
v_gene: TRBV12-5; len: 14; j_gene: TRBJ2-1; abundance: .; CDR3aa: ASGLVQGGSYNEQF
v_gene: TRBV2; len: 14; j_gene: TRBJ2-7; abundance: few; CDR3aa: ASSAAGTGDSYEQY
v_gene: TRBV5-1; len: 14; j_gene: TRBJ1-4; abundance: .; CDR3aa: ASSLWDTATNEKLF
v_gene: TRBV5-1; len: 13; j_gene: TRBJ2-1; abundance: .; CDR3aa: ASSDPRGPYNEQF
v_gene: TRBV7-9; len: 14; j_gene: TRBJ1-1; abundance: .; CDR3aa: ASSRLGAGRGTEAF
v_gene: TRBV7-9; len: 13; j_gene: TRBJ2-1; abundance: .; CDR3aa: ASSPWTAPSNEQF
v_gene: TRBV25-1; len: 11; j_gene: TRBJ1-1; abundance: .; CDR3aa: ASSDRGNTEAF
v_gene: TRBV7-9; len: 15; j_gene: TRBJ2-7; abundance: few; CDR3aa: ASRVGLAGDRTYEQY
v_gene: TRBV5-1; len: 12; j_gene: TRBJ2-7; abundance: .; CDR3aa: ASGYTGQGAEQY
v_gene: TRBV9; len: 13; j_gene: TRBJ2-1; abundance: .; CDR3aa: ASSELAGAYNEQF
v_gene: TRBV30; len: 11; j_gene: TRBJ1-2; abundance: .; CDR3aa: AWGPRQGGGYT
v_gene: TRBV18; len: 11; j_gene: TRBJ2-7; abundance: .; CDR3aa: ASSTRQTYEQY
v_gene: TRBV7-9; len: 13; j_gene: TRBJ1-2; abundance: .; CDR3aa: ASSHNADRGYGYT
v_gene: TRBV5-4; len: 16; j_gene: TRBJ2-2; abundance: .; CDR3aa: ASSPPAGTQINTGELF
v_gene: TRBV2; len: 13; j_gene: TRBJ1-1; abundance: few; CDR3aa: ASSEVTFLADEAF
v_gene: TRBV10-1; len: 15; j_gene: TRBJ2-7; abundance: .; CDR3aa: ASSESTRGTKSYEQY
v_gene: TRBV2; len: 13; j_gene: TRBJ2-3; abundance: .; CDR3aa: ASSDWLGSTDTQY
v_gene: TRBV5-1; len: 13; j_gene: TRBJ1-4; abundance: .; CDR3aa: ASSLGTGSNEKLF
v_gene: TRBV7-9; len: 11; j_gene: TRBJ1-2; abundance: .; CDR3aa: ASSSTGNYGYT
v_gene: TRBV29-1; len: 9; j_gene: TRBJ1-2; abundance: .; CDR3aa: SVVWGYGYT
v_gene: TRBV10-3; len: 15; j_gene: TRBJ1-6; abundance: once; CDR3aa: AISPERTGNGISPLH
v_gene: TRBV2; len: 10; j_gene: TRBJ2-7; abundance: .; CDR3aa: ASSDRGIEQY
v_gene: TRBV4-1; len: 15; j_gene: TRBJ1-5; abundance: .; CDR3aa: ASSQDPRDSLNQPQH
v_gene: TRBV10-3; len: 15; j_gene: TRBJ2-1; abundance: .; CDR3aa: AISESVTSGGYVEQF
v_gene: TRBV2; len: 12; j_gene: TRBJ2-7; abundance: .; CDR3aa: ASRVTSGTYEQY
v_gene: TRBV6-1; len: 12; j_gene: TRBJ2-2; abundance: few; CDR3aa: ASTSGRRTGELF
v_gene: TRBV4-3; len: 15; j_gene: TRBJ2-6; abundance: .; CDR3aa: ASSPGGGGSGANVLT
v_gene: TRBV2; len: 12; j_gene: TRBJ1-3; abundance: .; CDR3aa: ASNLDRAGNTIY
v_gene: TRBV7-2; len: 11; j_gene: TRBJ2-7; abundance: .; CDR3aa: ASSWTGPYEQY
v_gene: TRBV5-8; len: 12; j_gene: TRBJ2-2; abundance: .; CDR3aa: ASSLAGAAGELF